The clone carrying this T cell receptor (beta chain) was seen a handful of times. What it binds is not known. This CDR3 contains 15 residues. Germline V gives CDR1 SEHNR, CDR2 FQNEAQ (reference sequence). After removal of 1 base from V and 4 bases from J, the junction contained 4 bases not matched to a gene. The sample comes from a study of identical twins. Study results and caveats: High-abundance cord blood beta clonotypes had fewer insertions; memory repertoires showed none. An excess of low generation probability was shown by twin-shared out-of-frame alpha sequences. Beta out-of-frame sequences displayed a weaker excess of sharing between twins.

MiXCR, applied by TCRdb to the 5' RACE reads, yields one record per CDR3 protein. The table has approximately 250,000 distinct CDR3 sequences, 6.5% seen once; the top ten hold less than 15%. A further study also used this sample, focusing on T cells expressing NK-cell markers. That paper adds: Among the eight sequenced donors, seven tested HCMV-seropositive and one tested seronegative.

This TCR was sampled from a woman between 18 and 30 years old in good health. The rearrangement links TRBV7-9 to TRBJ1-2; 9 positions agree with TRBD1. Sequencing was done on a sample of CD8+ T cells sorted from blood. In DNA form, the CDR3 reads TGTGCCAGCAGCTTAGAGACAGGGGGGATCTATGGCTACACCTTC. Its translation: CASSLETGGIYGYTF.